This entry is about one T cell receptor beta chain. This specimen comes from a study of cytomegalovirus exposure and HLA in healthy donors. Vbeta (60) and Jbeta (13) primers were used in the PCR. Sequenced by immunoSEQ multiplex PCR; TCRdb stores in-frame clones only, minus some. Of 150,000 to 160,000 clones listed, over 60% are singletons. CDR1 is SGHRS and CDR2 is YFSETQ in the germline V gene. J was trimmed by 5 bases and V by 2 bases; bases with no gene match: 4. CDR3 length: 15 amino acids. The clonotype comes from a woman aged 40-49 years in good health and CMV-seronegative. Sequencing used PBMCs. The chain combines TRBV5-1 with TRBJ2-2, with 9 bases lining up with TRBD1. The CDR3 DNA is TGCGCCAGCAGCTTTTACAGGGGGCGGACCGGGGAGCTGTTTTTT. Translation gives CASSFYRGRTGELFF.